This is a list of T cell receptor beta chains from one sample in a study of blood T cell repertoires in COVID-19. Clones were read by immunoSEQ multiplex PCR, and TCRdb kept only the in-frame ones, dropping some. The repertoire includes roughly 250,000 clones, 75% to 90% of them detected once, and roughly 3.5% sits in the top ten. Sequenced material: PBMCs or T cells enriched from blood (not recorded which). All receptors come from a woman in her forties with acute COVID-19. The CDR3 runs from the conserved cysteine through the conserved F or W. The D gene is left open where the match is weak. Clone size is given for some rows only: seen once, a few or many times, or a class if the clone is expanded.

v_gene: TRBV24-1; d_gene: .; j_gene: TRBJ2-5; abundance: .; CDR3aa: CATRAPGPQETQYF; CDR3nt: TGTGCCACCAGGGCCCCAGGTCCCCAAGAGACCCAGTACTTC
v_gene: TRBV7-9; d_gene: TRBD2; j_gene: TRBJ2-1; abundance: once; CDR3aa: CASSPLQPSGASYNEQFF; CDR3nt: TGTGCCAGCAGCCCACTACAACCTAGCGGGGCATCCTACAATGAGCAGTTCTTC
v_gene: TRBV13; d_gene: .; j_gene: TRBJ2-7; abundance: .; CDR3aa: CASSLRQYSYEQYF; CDR3nt: TGTGCCAGCAGCTTAAGACAGTACTCTTACGAGCAGTACTTC
v_gene: TRBV3-1/TRBV3-2; d_gene: .; j_gene: TRBJ1-4; abundance: .; CDR3aa: CASSQGPGEGEKLFF; CDR3nt: TGTGCCAGCAGCCAAGGTCCAGGGGAAGGTGAAAAACTGTTTTTT
v_gene: TRBV11-1; d_gene: .; j_gene: TRBJ2-7; abundance: .; CDR3aa: CATSAGDLPTYEQYF; CDR3nt: TGTGCCACTTCCGCCGGGGACTTGCCTACCTACGAGCAGTACTTC
v_gene: TRBV9; d_gene: .; j_gene: TRBJ1-5; abundance: once; CDR3aa: CASSESVNQPQHF; CDR3nt: TGTGCCAGCAGCGAATCAGTCAATCAGCCCCAGCATTTT
v_gene: TRBV4-1; d_gene: .; j_gene: TRBJ2-7; abundance: .; CDR3aa: CASSQDVAGYEQYF; CDR3nt: TGCGCCAGCAGCCAAGACGTTGCGGGGTACGAGCAGTACTTC
v_gene: TRBV19; d_gene: TRBD2; j_gene: TRBJ2-7; abundance: few; CDR3aa: CATAAGGSYEQYF; CDR3nt: TGTGCCACCGCCGCGGGAGGGTCCTACGAGCAGTACTTC
v_gene: TRBV7-9; d_gene: TRBD1; j_gene: TRBJ2-1; abundance: .; CDR3aa: CASSSWTGFNEQFF; CDR3nt: TGTGCCAGCAGCTCATGGACAGGGTTCAATGAGCAGTTCTTC
v_gene: TRBV19; d_gene: .; j_gene: TRBJ2-1; abundance: .; CDR3aa: CASSRGWVNEQFF; CDR3nt: TGTGCCAGTTCGCGGGGTTGGGTCAATGAGCAGTTCTTC
v_gene: TRBV19; d_gene: TRBD1; j_gene: TRBJ1-1; abundance: few; CDR3aa: CASRQGRESTEAFF; CDR3nt: TGTGCCAGTAGACAGGGGCGCGAAAGCACTGAAGCTTTCTTT
v_gene: TRBV9; d_gene: .; j_gene: TRBJ1-3; abundance: once; CDR3aa: CAAGGSSGNTIYF; CDR3nt: TGTGCCGCCGGGGGGAGCTCTGGAAACACCATATATTTT
v_gene: TRBV6-6; d_gene: TRBD2; j_gene: TRBJ2-1; abundance: .; CDR3aa: CASKPTSGSYNEQFF; CDR3nt: TGTGCCAGCAAGCCGACTAGCGGGAGCTACAATGAGCAGTTCTTC
v_gene: TRBV5-4; d_gene: .; j_gene: TRBJ1-1; abundance: .; CDR3aa: CAIGTGPGGTEAFF; CDR3nt: TGTGCCATTGGCACGGGACCGGGGGGCACTGAAGCTTTCTTT
v_gene: TRBV5-8; d_gene: .; j_gene: TRBJ1-6; abundance: few; CDR3aa: CASSRARDDSPLHF; CDR3nt: TGTGCCAGCAGCCGCGCCAGGGATGACTCACCCCTCCACTTT
v_gene: TRBV7-2; d_gene: TRBD2; j_gene: TRBJ2-1; abundance: .; CDR3aa: CASSPRPLAGHNEQFF; CDR3nt: TGTGCCAGCAGCCCCAGACCCCTAGCGGGACACAATGAGCAGTTCTTC
v_gene: TRBV5-1; d_gene: TRBD1; j_gene: TRBJ2-1; abundance: once; CDR3aa: CASSRRPGTESYNEQFF; CDR3nt: TGCGCCAGCAGCCGCCGACCCGGGACAGAATCCTACAATGAGCAGTTCTTC
v_gene: TRBV7-2; d_gene: .; j_gene: TRBJ2-1; abundance: .; CDR3aa: CASSLASGQTYNEQFF; CDR3nt: TGTGCCAGCAGCTTAGCGTCAGGGCAAACCTACAATGAGCAGTTCTTC
v_gene: TRBV13; d_gene: TRBD2; j_gene: TRBJ2-2; abundance: .; CDR3aa: CASRDYSSGRLVSGELFF; CDR3nt: TGTGCCAGCAGGGACTACTCTAGCGGGAGACTGGTTTCCGGGGAGCTGTTTTTT
v_gene: TRBV29-1; d_gene: TRBD1; j_gene: TRBJ2-7; abundance: .; CDR3aa: CSVGDRGLYEQYF; CDR3nt: TGCAGCGTGGGGGACAGGGGGCTTTACGAGCAGTACTTC
v_gene: TRBV3-1/TRBV3-2; d_gene: .; j_gene: TRBJ1-4; abundance: once; CDR3aa: CASSQDPFEKLFF; CDR3nt: TGTGCCAGCAGCCAAGATCCTTTTGAAAAACTGTTTTTT
v_gene: TRBV7-2; d_gene: TRBD1; j_gene: TRBJ2-7; abundance: .; CDR3aa: CASSFWDRVYEQYF; CDR3nt: TGTGCCAGCAGCTTTTGGGACAGGGTATACGAGCAGTACTTC
v_gene: TRBV19; d_gene: .; j_gene: TRBJ2-6; abundance: once; CDR3aa: CASSIPPRSRSGDSGANVLTF; CDR3nt: TGTGCCAGTAGTATTCCTCCTCGATCTCGCTCGGGAGATTCTGGGGCCAACGTCCTGACTTTC
v_gene: TRBV19; d_gene: TRBD2; j_gene: TRBJ2-1; abundance: .; CDR3aa: CASSIPGLATYEQFF; CDR3nt: TGTGCCAGTAGTATACCGGGACTAGCGACATATGAGCAGTTCTTC
v_gene: TRBV6-5; d_gene: .; j_gene: TRBJ2-1; abundance: .; CDR3aa: CASSYRGGHNEQFF; CDR3nt: TGTGCCAGCAGTTACAGAGGGGGTCACAATGAGCAGTTCTTC
v_gene: TRBV19; d_gene: .; j_gene: TRBJ1-5; abundance: .; CDR3aa: CASSTPRRQPQHF; CDR3nt: TGTGCCAGTAGTACCCCAAGGCGGCAGCCCCAGCATTTT
v_gene: TRBV6-5; d_gene: .; j_gene: TRBJ1-3; abundance: .; CDR3aa: CATGGPISGNTIYF; CDR3nt: TGTGCCACCGGAGGACCTATCTCTGGAAACACCATATATTTT
v_gene: TRBV27; d_gene: .; j_gene: TRBJ1-5; abundance: .; CDR3aa: CASSLYSTSSNQPQHF; CDR3nt: TGTGCCAGCAGTTTATATTCTACGTCTAGCAATCAGCCCCAGCATTTT
v_gene: TRBV28; d_gene: TRBD1; j_gene: TRBJ1-5; abundance: once; CDR3aa: CASSAADRDNQPQHF; CDR3nt: TGTGCCAGCAGTGCCGCGGACAGGGACAATCAGCCCCAGCATTTT
v_gene: TRBV6-1; d_gene: .; j_gene: TRBJ2-7; abundance: .; CDR3aa: CASSDRSREQYF; CDR3nt: TGTGCCAGCAGTGACCGCTCGAGGGAGCAGTACTTC
v_gene: TRBV2; d_gene: TRBD1; j_gene: TRBJ1-6; abundance: .; CDR3aa: CASSALTGPRMNSPLHF; CDR3nt: TGTGCCAGCAGTGCCCTGACAGGGCCAAGAATGAATTCACCCCTCCACTTT
v_gene: TRBV19; d_gene: TRBD2; j_gene: TRBJ2-1; abundance: .; CDR3aa: CASSARLAGGYDNEQFF; CDR3nt: TGTGCCAGTAGTGCGAGATTAGCGGGAGGGTACGACAATGAGCAGTTCTTC
v_gene: TRBV4-1; d_gene: TRBD2; j_gene: TRBJ2-5; abundance: .; CDR3aa: CASSQDGLGRAETQYF; CDR3nt: TGCGCCAGCAGCCAGGATGGACTAGGCAGGGCCGAGACCCAGTACTTC
v_gene: TRBV12-3/TRBV12-4; d_gene: TRBD1; j_gene: TRBJ2-7; abundance: .; CDR3aa: CASSWDRRYEQYF; CDR3nt: TGTGCCAGCAGTTGGGACAGGCGGTACGAGCAGTACTTC
v_gene: TRBV19; d_gene: TRBD1; j_gene: TRBJ1-2; abundance: few; CDR3aa: CASSLSDRENYGYTF; CDR3nt: TGTGCCAGTAGTCTGTCGGACAGGGAAAACTATGGCTACACCTTC
v_gene: TRBV2; d_gene: .; j_gene: TRBJ1-5; abundance: .; CDR3aa: CASRIGGNQPQHF; CDR3nt: TGTGCCAGCAGAATCGGTGGCAATCAGCCCCAGCATTTT
v_gene: TRBV5-1; d_gene: TRBD1; j_gene: TRBJ2-5; abundance: .; CDR3aa: CASAANRDRGEETQYF; CDR3nt: TGCGCCAGCGCAGCAAACCGGGACAGGGGAGAAGAGACCCAGTACTTC
v_gene: TRBV4-1; d_gene: TRBD1; j_gene: TRBJ2-1; abundance: .; CDR3aa: CASSQLGQGDYNEQFF; CDR3nt: TGCGCCAGCAGCCAACTAGGGCAGGGGGACTACAATGAGCAGTTCTTC
v_gene: TRBV5-5; d_gene: .; j_gene: TRBJ1-6; abundance: .; CDR3aa: CASSFQGSQNSPLHF; CDR3nt: TGTGCCAGCAGCTTCCAGGGAAGTCAAAATTCACCCCTCCACTTT
v_gene: TRBV28; d_gene: TRBD1; j_gene: TRBJ1-5; abundance: .; CDR3aa: CASRLEGDRDYQPQHF; CDR3nt: TGTGCCAGCAGACTTGAAGGGGACAGGGATTATCAGCCCCAGCATTTT
v_gene: TRBV5-1; d_gene: TRBD2; j_gene: TRBJ2-1; abundance: .; CDR3aa: CASSFRTSEDNEQFF; CDR3nt: TGCGCCAGCAGCTTCAGGACTAGCGAAGACAATGAGCAGTTCTTC
v_gene: TRBV7-9; d_gene: TRBD2; j_gene: TRBJ2-2; abundance: .; CDR3aa: CASSQWASGRWTGELFF; CDR3nt: TGTGCCAGCAGCCAGTGGGCTAGCGGGAGATGGACCGGGGAGCTGTTTTTT
v_gene: TRBV30; d_gene: TRBD1; j_gene: TRBJ2-7; abundance: .; CDR3aa: CAWSTGQGVSYEQYF; CDR3nt: TGTGCCTGGAGTACCGGACAGGGGGTCTCCTACGAGCAGTACTTC
v_gene: TRBV9; d_gene: .; j_gene: TRBJ2-2; abundance: .; CDR3aa: CASSVGLNTGELFF; CDR3nt: TGTGCCAGCAGCGTAGGCCTAAACACCGGGGAGCTGTTTTTT
v_gene: TRBV27; d_gene: TRBD2; j_gene: TRBJ2-2; abundance: few; CDR3aa: CASSLALAGLTGELFF; CDR3nt: TGTGCCAGCAGTTTGGCACTAGCGGGGTTAACCGGGGAGCTGTTTTTT
v_gene: TRBV11-2; d_gene: TRBD2; j_gene: TRBJ2-7; abundance: few; CDR3aa: CASSSSVAGDSYEQYF; CDR3nt: TGTGCCAGCAGCTCGTCCGTTGCGGGAGATTCCTACGAGCAGTACTTC
v_gene: TRBV9; d_gene: .; j_gene: TRBJ1-1; abundance: .; CDR3aa: CASSPMDRGNTEAFF; CDR3nt: TGTGCCAGCAGCCCCATGGACAGAGGGAACACTGAAGCTTTCTTT
v_gene: TRBV19; d_gene: TRBD1; j_gene: TRBJ1-2; abundance: .; CDR3aa: CASSTGDRGRSQRGYGYTF; CDR3nt: TGTGCCAGTAGTACCGGTGACAGGGGGCGCTCCCAAAGGGGATATGGCTACACCTTC
v_gene: TRBV5-6; d_gene: TRBD1; j_gene: TRBJ1-2; abundance: .; CDR3aa: CASSLLGQGWGGYTF; CDR3nt: TGTGCCAGCAGCTTGTTAGGACAGGGATGGGGTGGCTACACCTTC